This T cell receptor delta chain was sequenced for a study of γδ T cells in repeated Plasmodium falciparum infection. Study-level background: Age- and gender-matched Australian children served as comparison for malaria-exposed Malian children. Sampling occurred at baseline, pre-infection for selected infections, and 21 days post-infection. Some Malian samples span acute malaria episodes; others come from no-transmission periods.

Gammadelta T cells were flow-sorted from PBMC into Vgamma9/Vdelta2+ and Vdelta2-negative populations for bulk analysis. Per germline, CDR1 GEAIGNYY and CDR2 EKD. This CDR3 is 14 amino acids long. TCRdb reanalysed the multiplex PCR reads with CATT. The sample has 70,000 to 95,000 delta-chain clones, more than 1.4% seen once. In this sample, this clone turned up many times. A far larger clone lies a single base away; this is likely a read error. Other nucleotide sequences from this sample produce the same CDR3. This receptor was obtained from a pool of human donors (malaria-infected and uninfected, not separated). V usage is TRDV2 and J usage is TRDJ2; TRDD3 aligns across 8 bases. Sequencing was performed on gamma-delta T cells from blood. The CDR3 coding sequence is TGTGCCTGTGACACCTGGGGGATGACAGCGCAACTCTTCTTT. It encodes CACDTWGMTAQLFF.